Below are 30 T cell receptor beta chains sequenced from a single sample in a study of radiation and T cells in renal cell carcinoma. Sample treatment: 15 Gy SBRT to primary tumor, nephrectomy 4 weeks later. Measured with immunoSEQ multiplex PCR; TCRdb has only the in-frame clones, and not every one. Of 22,000 or so clones in the sample, 40% to 55% were seen once. This sample comprised tumor tissue, obtained from a patient whose treatment included radiotherapy and nephrectomy. Receptors originate from a woman aged 50 to 60 with renal cell carcinoma.

This rearrangement joins TRBV4-2 to TRBJ2-1, with D perhaps matching TRBD1 (6 bases). Germline assignment: CDR1 LGHNA and CDR2 YNFKEQ. The CDR3 runs 15 residues. The V end was cut by 0 bases, the J end by 16 bases, with 22 bases between. The CDR3 sequence is CASSQEAGATLSVFF. The CDR3 DNA is TGTGCCAGCAGCCAAGAGGCAGGGGCCACCCTGAGCGTCTTCTTC.

This chain uses TRBV5-6 with TRBJ2-7; D is possibly TRBD1 (6 bases). V lost 3 bases to trimming and J lost 3 bases, with 19 bases between them. Germline CDR1 and CDR2: SGHDT and YYEEEE. CDR3 length: 16 amino acids. The CDR3 nucleotides are TGTGCCAGCAGCTCGGAGGACAGCGGAAGTGTCTACGAGCAGTACTTC. Residues: CASSSEDSGSVYEQYF.

This sequence joins TRBV7-2 and TRBJ1-4, with 7 bases fitting TRBD1. The CDR3 is 13 amino acids. Germline CDR1 and CDR2: SGHTA and FQGNSA. The ends lost 3 bases at V and 8 bases at J; junction bases unmatched: 3. The CDR3 protein is CASSLGQQEKLFF. The DNA for the CDR3 is TGTGCCAGCAGCTTGGGACAGCAAGAAAAACTGTTTTTT.

This clone was seen a handful of times. Different DNA sequences within this sample yield the same CDR3. The V and J genes are TRBV7-3 and TRBJ1-1; tentative D call: TRBD1 (5 bases). Trimming took 3 bases from V and 5 from J, leaving 10 bases between them. The CDR3 contains 13 residues. Germline values: CDR1 SGHTA, CDR2 FQGTGA. In nucleotides, the CDR3 is TGTGCCAGCAGCTTTCAGGGTGGGACTGAAGCTTTCTTT. It encodes CASSFQGGTEAFF.

This clone was observed a single time. This rearrangement joins TRBV6-1 to TRBJ2-3, with D unresolved. The CDR3 runs to 13 residues. Trimming took off 6 bases at V and 0 bases at J, with 7 bases between the two ends. Germline CDR1 reads MNHNS; CDR2 reads SASEGT. CDR3 DNA: TGTGCCAGCAGAAATCCTAGCACAGATACGCAGTATTTT. Protein product: CASRNPSTDTQYF.

The chain carries TRBV5-1 and TRBJ2-7; TRBD1 matches 7 bases. Germline V gene lookup returns CDR1 SGHRS and CDR2 YFSETQ. The CDR3 loop spans 15 amino acids. The V segment lost 4 bases and the J segment 2 bases; nucleotides outside the gene matches: 9. CDR3: CASSPRQGEAYEQYF. CDR3 DNA sequence: TGCGCCAGCAGCCCAAGACAGGGAGAGGCCTACGAGCAGTACTTC.

The gene calls are TRBV6-4 and TRBJ2-7, with a weak D call TRBD1 (6 bases). CDR3 length: 16 residues. Trimming took 3 bases from V and 3 from J, leaving 18 bases between them. The germline V gene has CDR1 MRHNA and CDR2 SNTAGT. The CDR3 is CASSDFQTGLGYEQYF. CDR3 nucleotides: TGTGCCAGCAGTGATTTTCAGACAGGATTGGGCTACGAGCAGTACTTC.

This chain uses TRBV5-1 with TRBJ1-2, with 8 positions matching TRBD1. V trimming: 1 base; J trimming: 8 bases; junction bases outside the gene matches: 13. This CDR3 spans 16 amino acids. CDR1 and CDR2 (germline): SGHRS, YFSETQ. Written as DNA, the CDR3 is TGCGCCAGCAGCTTGTACGGGACAGGTGGCGGAGAGGGCTACACCTTC. Protein product: CASSLYGTGGGEGYTF.

The V call is TRBV18, the J call TRBJ1-2; D gene ambiguous. V gave up 1 base and J gave up 1 base, with 10 bases separating them. Germline CDR1 KGHSH, CDR2 LQKENI. This CDR3 comprises 15 residues. In nucleotides, the CDR3 is TGTGCCAGCTCACCACGAGTGGCAGATAACTATGGCTACACCTTC. Its protein is CASSPRVADNYGYTF. The whole variable domain, remainder taken from reference TRBV18 and TRBJ1-2, is NAGVMQNPRHLVRRRGQEARLRCSPMKGHSHVYWYRQLPEEGLKFMVYLQKENIIDESGMPKERFSAEFPKEGPSILRIQQVVRGDSAAYFCASSPRVADNYGYTFGSGTRLTVV.

This clone was recorded once. The rearrangement joins TRBV15 to TRBJ1-2; no clear D gene. The CDR3 extends over 16 amino acids. V lost 0 bases and J lost 1, with 12 bases in between. The germline V gene has CDR1 LNHNV and CDR2 YYDKDF (reference sequence). This CDR3 reads CATSRDYGSYNYGYTF. For the CDR3, the DNA is TGTGCCACCAGCAGAGATTACGGCAGCTATAACTATGGCTACACCTTC.

This sequence joins TRBV15 and TRBJ1-4, with D perhaps TRBD1 (5 bases). The CDR3 totals 15 residues. The germline V gene encodes CDR1 LNHNV and CDR2 YYDKDF (reference sequence). Between the trimmed V and J ends, which lost 1 base and 4 bases, there was a span of 10 bases. CDR3 in DNA: TGTGCCACCAGCAGAGGGGGCCTGGGTAATGAAAAACTGTTTTTT. Translation gives CATSRGGLGNEKLFF.

The rearrangement joins TRBV5-1 to TRBJ2-7; 12 nucleotides agree with TRBD2. Germline CDR1 and CDR2: SGHRS and YFSETQ. With 4 bases clipped from V and 7 bases from J, the junction kept 9 bases outside the gene matches. The CDR3 is 15 residues long. This CDR3 reads CASSAGLAGIQEQYF. CDR3 DNA: TGCGCCAGCAGCGCAGGACTAGCGGGGATACAAGAGCAGTACTTC.

This clone was seen only a few times. The chain combines TRBV19 with TRBJ1-2; perhaps TRBD1 as D (6 bases). The CDR3 has 15 residues. Germline V lookup: CDR1 LNHDA, CDR2 SQIVND (reference sequence). The ends were cut back, 5 bases at V and 2 bases at J, with 15 bases in the middle. This CDR3 is CASSSSRGWNYGYTF. The CDR3 DNA reads as TGTGCCAGTAGTTCATCCAGGGGTTGGAACTATGGCTACACCTTC.

This sequence joins TRBV5-1 and TRBJ1-3; D possibly corresponds to TRBD1 (5 bases). This CDR3 is 16 amino acids long. V was trimmed by 1 base and J by 0 bases, leaving 11 bases between them. CDR1 and CDR2 (germline): SGHRS, YFSETQ. CDR3 sequence (DNA): TGCGCCAGCAGCTTGTCCCCAGGGACCTCTGGAAACACCATATATTTT. Translation: CASSLSPGTSGNTIYF.

In this sample, this clone turned up a few times. The V call is TRBV10-2, the J call TRBJ1-1, with no clear D. Germline V gene lookup returns CDR1 WSHSY and CDR2 SAAADI. V shed 0 bases and J shed 0 bases, with 8 bases lying between them. The CDR3 sequence is 15 residues long. In DNA form, the CDR3 reads TGCGCCAGCAGTGAGTCTGACGGACTGAACACTGAAGCTTTCTTT. Translation: CASSESDGLNTEAFF.

This clone came up a few times. The chain employs TRBV29-1 and TRBJ2-1, with a weak D call TRBD2 (6 bases). The CDR3 sequence is 14 residues long. Germline lookup yields CDR1 SQVTM and CDR2 ANQGSEA. Deletions cut 4 bases from V and 2 bases from J, with 12 bases between. This CDR3 reads CSVAGTETYNEQFF. CDR3 sequence (DNA): TGCAGCGTTGCCGGGACTGAAACCTACAATGAGCAGTTCTTC.

Judged by abundance, this clone is medium-sized. The rearrangement joins TRBV25-1 to TRBJ1-6; D unresolved. This CDR3 comprises 14 residues. V lost 8 bases, J lost 0 bases, and 8 bases lay in between. Germline-derived CDR1 and CDR2 are MGHDK and SYGVNS. The CDR3 DNA sequence: TGTGCCAGCGGGCCAGTCTCCTATAATTCACCCCTCCACTTT. It specifies CASGPVSYNSPLHF.

The V gene is TRBV6-1, the J gene TRBJ1-3, with unresolved D. Germline V gene lookup returns CDR1 MNHNS and CDR2 SASEGT. Trimming took off 2 bases at V and 0 bases at J, with 11 bases between the two ends. CDR3 length equals 16 residues. CDR3 bases: TGTGCCAGCAGTGAAAGCGAAGGTACCTCTGGAAACACCATATATTTT. Translation: CASSESEGTSGNTIYF.

This clone has more than one count but fewer than ten. The CDR3 DNA reads as TGTGCCAGCAGAGCCTCAAGGGTTAGCAATCAGCCCCAGCATTTT. It encodes CASRASRVSNQPQHF. V is TRBV6-6 and J is TRBJ1-5; D uncertain. V lost 6 bases, J lost 0 bases, and 12 bases lay in between. The CDR3 is 15 residues long. Germline V gene lookup returns CDR1 MNHNY and CDR2 SVGAGI (reference sequence).

This chain uses TRBV9 with TRBJ2-1; D not certain. Trimming stripped 4 bases from V and 2 bases from J, with 10 bases between. The CDR3 length is 14 residues. Germline V gene data show CDR1 as SGDLS and CDR2 as YYNGEE. The CDR3 sequence: CASSFGRTYNEQFF. CDR3 DNA: TGTGCCAGCAGCTTTGGACGGACCTACAATGAGCAGTTCTTC. The whole variable domain, remainder taken from reference TRBV9 and TRBJ2-1, is DSGVTQTPKHLITATGQRVTLRCSPRSGDLSVYWYQQSLDQGLQFLIQYYNGEERAKGNILERFSAQQFPDLHSELNLSSLELGDSALYFCASSFGRTYNEQFFGPGTRLTVL.

This clone is categorized as medium-sized. This rearrangement joins TRBV2 to TRBJ1-2, with 10 positions matching TRBD1. This CDR3 spans 12 amino acids. The V and J ends lost 6 bases and 8 bases, in that order; junction bases with no gene match: 3. CDR1 SNHLY and CDR2 FYNNEI come from the germline V gene. This CDR3 reads CASSVGQGGYTF. The DNA of the CDR3 is TGTGCCAGCAGCGTGGGACAGGGGGGCTACACCTTC.

This clone is medium-sized within its sample. The V and J genes are TRBV7-9 and TRBJ1-2, with 7 bases matching TRBD1. Germline CDR1 reads SEHNR; CDR2 reads FQNEAQ (reference sequence). J lost 0 bases, V lost 5 bases, and 12 bases had no gene match. The CDR3 loop spans 17 amino acids. The CDR3 DNA follows: TGTGCCAGCAGCGGTCCCGGGACAGAAACTTCTAACTATGGCTACACCTTC. Translated, it gives CASSGPGTETSNYGYTF.

This rearrangement joins TRBV5-1 to TRBJ2-5; 7 bases line up with TRBD1. Germline CDR1 reads SGHRS; CDR2 reads YFSETQ. The CDR3 contains 14 residues. V was pared by 1 base and J by 1 base, with 1 base of the junction left unmatched. CDR3 coding DNA: TGCGCCAGCAGCTTGTGGGACAGCCAAGAGACCCAGTACTTC. This translates into CASSLWDSQETQYF.

The chain is built from TRBV5-1 and TRBJ1-1, with D tentatively TRBD1 (6 bases). V lost 1 base, J lost 0 bases, and 10 bases lay in between. Germline CDR1 reads SGHRS; CDR2 reads YFSETQ. The CDR3 runs to 15 residues. CDR3: CASSLQGPMNTEAFF. CDR3 sequence (DNA): TGCGCCAGCAGCTTGCAGGGGCCCATGAACACTGAAGCTTTCTTT.

This clone was counted a few times. V gene TRBV5-1 combines with J gene TRBJ1-1; 7 nucleotides align to TRBD1. V lost 6 bases to trimming and J lost 7 bases; unmatched junction nucleotides: 15. The V gene's germline CDR1 is SGHRS and CDR2 YFSETQ. The CDR3 totals 15 residues. The CDR3 loop is CASTGDRSIKGEAFF. The CDR3 DNA reads as TGCGCCAGCACTGGGGACAGATCAATTAAGGGTGAAGCTTTCTTT. The whole variable domain, filled in from reference TRBV5-1 and TRBJ1-1, reads KAGVTQTPRYLIKTRGQQVTLSCSPISGHRSVSWYQQTPGQGLQFLFEYFSETQRNKGNFPGRFSGRQFSNSRSEMNVSTLELGDSALYLCASTGDRSIKGEAFFGQGTRLTVV.

J is TRBJ2-2 and V is TRBV5-1; TRBD2 might be the D (5 bases). The CDR3 is 14 amino acids. The V gene's germline CDR1 is SGHRS and CDR2 YFSETQ. V lost 4 bases and J 4 bases, leaving 11 bases between the germline ends. DNA for the CDR3: TGCGCCAGCAGCCGGGATCCGGGCACCGGGGAGCTGTTTTTT. Translation gives CASSRDPGTGELFF.

This clone appeared a few times. The rearrangement links TRBV7-3 to TRBJ1-5; the match to TRBD1 covers 8 bases. This CDR3 has 15 amino acids. Germline lookup yields CDR1 SGHTA and CDR2 FQGTGA. V was pared by 7 bases and J by 2 bases, with 7 bases of the junction left unmatched. The CDR3 sequence: CASTTTGEGNQPQHF. The CDR3 DNA follows: TGTGCCAGCACGACGACAGGGGAAGGCAATCAGCCCCAGCATTTT.

This clone was counted only a few times. This chain links TRBV6-6 with TRBJ1-2, with 8 bases fitting TRBD1. Germline V lookup: CDR1 MNHNY, CDR2 SVGAGI (reference sequence). This CDR3 has 15 amino acids. J lost 4 bases, V lost 2 bases, and 6 bases had no gene match. In DNA form, the CDR3 reads TGTGCCAGCAGTTACCCAGGACAGGGATCCTATGGCTACACCTTC. This translates into CASSYPGQGSYGYTF.

This clone came up a few times. This sequence joins TRBV7-8 and TRBJ2-2, with TRBD1 matching over 9 bases. Trimming cost V 6 bases and J 8 bases; bases outside gene matches: 13. This CDR3 has 16 residues. Germline lookup yields CDR1 SGHVS and CDR2 FQNEAQ. The CDR3 spells CASSSPGQGPRGELFF. The CDR3 DNA follows: TGTGCCAGCAGTTCTCCGGGACAGGGTCCTAGAGGGGAGCTGTTTTTT.

In its sample, this clone was seen a few times. The chain is built from TRBV4-3 and TRBJ2-1, with 10 bases matching TRBD2. Germline V gene data show CDR1 as LGHNA and CDR2 as YSLEER. CDR3 size: 16 residues. The junction had 8 bases not matched to a gene; V was cut back by 0 bases and J by 9 bases. CDR3 in amino acids: CASSQDMPSGGSEQFF. Here the CDR3 DNA reads TGCGCCAGCAGCCAAGATATGCCTAGCGGGGGAAGTGAGCAGTTCTTC.